This TCR beta chain was observed in a study of OX40 agonist ivuxolimab in advanced cancers. Study details: Three partial responders included one hepatocellular carcinoma patient and two cutaneous melanoma patients.

This CDR3 has 17 amino acids. Germline lookup yields CDR1 SGHTA and CDR2 FQGNSA. Trimming removed 1 base from V and 0 bases from J, with 10 bases in between. Notes on this clone: What it recognizes is unknown.

Study findings and constraints: At 0.1 to 3.0 mg/kg, CD4+ and CD8+ blood T cells expanded clonally by week 6.

The protocol was immunoSEQ multiplex PCR, while the TCRdb copy is restricted to in-frame clones and leaves out a portion. The table records roughly 65,000 clones, about 91% of them present only once. The TCR comes from an adult with an advanced solid tumor such as melanoma, head and neck, liver or kidney cancer. The sequenced sample was CD4+ or CD8+ T cells sorted from blood, obtained in a trial of the OX40 agonist ivuxolimab. The chain couples TRBV7-2 to TRBJ2-6; possible D gene TRBD2, 6 bases. The CDR3 nucleotides read TGTGCCAGCAGCTTAGGGCCCGGGGGCTCTGGGGCCAACGTCCTGACTTTC. Its translation is CASSLGPGGSGANVLTF.